The rows below give T cell receptor beta chains drawn from one sample of a study of identical twins. MiXCR, applied by TCRdb to the 5' RACE reads, yields one record per CDR3 protein. The data contain fewer than 450,000 distinct CDR3 sequences, approximately 9.1% of them seen just once; the ten biggest clones take up about 8.1%. Specimen: naive T cells sorted from blood. The receptor set was obtained from a woman between 45 and 65 years old in good health. Each CDR3 is given with its conserved first and last residue. The order of the fields is V gene, clone size, D gene, J gene, CDR3 protein, CDR3 DNA. A D gene is named only where the DNA matches it firmly. Expanded clones are given a class, and other clones once, few, many or no size at all.

V: TRBV10-3
size: few
D: -
J: TRBJ2-3
CDR3: CAISVVAVDDYTDTQYF
DNA: TGTGCCATCAGTGTGGTGGCGGTAGACGATTACACAGATACGCAGTATTTT

V: TRBV10-3
size: -
D: -
J: TRBJ2-5
CDR3: CAISESEIQETQYF
DNA: TGTGCCATCAGTGAGTCGGAGATCCAAGAGACCCAGTACTTC

V: TRBV4-1
size: -
D: -
J: TRBJ1-1
CDR3: CASSRAPATEAFF
DNA: TGCGCCAGCAGCCGCGCTCCGGCCACTGAAGCTTTCTTT

V: TRBV20-1
size: many
D: TRBD2
J: TRBJ2-1
CDR3: CSAKPRTRRYNEQFF
DNA: TGCAGTGCTAAACCCCGGACTAGGAGATACAATGAGCAGTTCTTC

V: TRBV5-1
size: -
D: TRBD2
J: TRBJ2-2
CDR3: CASSVRRDYDTGELFF
DNA: TGCGCCAGCAGCGTCCGCCGGGACTATGACACCGGGGAGCTGTTTTTT

V: TRBV5-1
size: many
D: -
J: TRBJ2-7
CDR3: CASSLGGNYEQYF
DNA: TGCGCCAGCAGCTTGGGCGGGAACTACGAGCAGTACTTC

V: TRBV29-1
size: few
D: TRBD1
J: TRBJ2-5
CDR3: CSVAKGTGVVETQYF
DNA: TGCAGCGTTGCAAAAGGGACAGGGGTCGTAGAGACCCAGTACTTC

V: TRBV5-1
size: many
D: -
J: TRBJ2-3
CDR3: CASSSRPHEDTQYF
DNA: TGCGCCAGCAGCTCCCGGCCCCACGAAGATACGCAGTATTTT

V: TRBV24-1
size: -
D: -
J: TRBJ1-1
CDR3: CATSDSGLGNTEAFF
DNA: TGTGCCACCAGTGATTCGGGGTTGGGGAACACTGAAGCTTTCTTT

V: TRBV24-1
size: -
D: -
J: TRBJ2-1
CDR3: CATSDPAGWNEQFF
DNA: TGTGCCACCAGTGACCCCGCGGGGTGGAATGAGCAGTTCTTC

V: TRBV6-1
size: -
D: TRBD2
J: TRBJ2-2
CDR3: CASSIREVPPGELFF
DNA: TGTGCCAGCAGTATACGGGAGGTACCTCCCGGGGAGCTGTTTTTT

V: TRBV12-3/TRBV12-4
size: few
D: -
J: TRBJ2-1
CDR3: CASSPLRTDYNEQFF
DNA: TGTGCCAGCAGTCCACTCAGGACAGATTACAATGAGCAGTTCTTC

V: TRBV5-1
size: -
D: -
J: TRBJ2-1
CDR3: CASSLSRLNWFF
DNA: TGCGCCAGCAGCTTATCGCGCCTGAACTGGTTCTTC

V: TRBV5-1
size: many
D: -
J: TRBJ2-1
CDR3: CASAVGPGNEQFF
DNA: TGCGCCAGCGCCGTGGGGCCTGGGAATGAGCAGTTCTTC

V: TRBV6-4
size: -
D: TRBD2
J: TRBJ2-6
CDR3: CASSQGLVSGANVLTF
DNA: TGTGCCAGCAGCCAGGGACTAGTCTCTGGGGCCAACGTCCTGACTTTC

V: TRBV20-1
size: few
D: TRBD2
J: TRBJ2-3
CDR3: CSAIASSGAADTQYF
DNA: TGCAGTGCTATCGCCTCTAGCGGAGCGGCGGATACGCAGTATTTT

V: TRBV20-1
size: -
D: TRBD1
J: TRBJ1-1
CDR3: CSARDREDTEAFF
DNA: TGCAGTGCTAGGGACAGGGAGGACACTGAAGCTTTCTTT

V: TRBV5-1
size: -
D: TRBD2
J: TRBJ2-5
CDR3: CASSMRAGGRETQYF
DNA: TGCGCCAGCAGCATGCGAGCGGGAGGGCGAGAGACCCAGTACTTC

V: TRBV20-1
size: few
D: TRBD2
J: TRBJ2-5
CDR3: CSASLAREGKTQYF
DNA: TGCAGTGCTAGCCTCGCCCGGGAGGGGAAGACCCAGTACTTC

V: TRBV12-3/TRBV12-4
size: many
D: TRBD2
J: TRBJ2-3
CDR3: CASSLGGLATTDTQYF
DNA: TGTGCCAGCTCCCTTGGGGGACTAGCGACCACAGATACGCAGTATTTT

V: TRBV11-2
size: many
D: TRBD2
J: TRBJ2-1
CDR3: CASSPIRRLARYNEQFF
DNA: TGTGCCAGCAGCCCAATAAGGCGACTAGCGAGGTACAATGAGCAGTTCTTC

V: TRBV29-1
size: many
D: -
J: TRBJ2-1
CDR3: CSVVGNRVGQFF
DNA: TGCAGCGTTGTAGGCAACCGAGTGGGGCAGTTCTTC

V: TRBV20-1
size: -
D: -
J: TRBJ2-5
CDR3: CSVERVWGQAIETQYF
DNA: TGCAGTGTGGAACGTGTCTGGGGGCAAGCAATAGAGACCCAGTACTTC

V: TRBV5-6
size: many
D: -
J: TRBJ1-1
CDR3: CASLRGTEAFF
DNA: TGTGCCAGCTTAAGGGGCACTGAAGCTTTCTTT

V: TRBV2
size: -
D: -
J: TRBJ2-1
CDR3: CAGSRGRGTYNEQFF
DNA: TGTGCCGGCAGTCGAGGGAGAGGGACCTACAATGAGCAGTTCTTC

V: TRBV3-1
size: few
D: TRBD2
J: TRBJ2-2
CDR3: CASSPGTSAGELFF
DNA: TGTGCCAGCAGCCCCGGGACTAGCGCCGGGGAGCTGTTTTTT

V: TRBV12-3/TRBV12-4
size: -
D: -
J: TRBJ2-1
CDR3: CASLSLPYNEQFF
DNA: TGTGCCAGCCTCTCCCTTCCTTACAATGAGCAGTTCTTC

V: TRBV12-3/TRBV12-4
size: many
D: TRBD2
J: TRBJ2-1
CDR3: CASSSPGTSYYNEQFF
DNA: TGTGCCAGCAGTTCTCCCGGGACTAGCTATTACAATGAGCAGTTCTTC

V: TRBV11-2
size: many
D: TRBD2
J: TRBJ2-1
CDR3: CASSFGSGRSANEQFF
DNA: TGTGCCAGCAGCTTCGGGAGCGGGAGATCGGCAAATGAGCAGTTCTTC

V: TRBV29-1
size: many
D: TRBD2
J: TRBJ2-1
CDR3: CSVYKAASGNNEQFF
DNA: TGCAGCGTCTACAAGGCGGCTAGCGGGAATAATGAGCAGTTCTTC

V: TRBV3-1
size: few
D: -
J: TRBJ1-1
CDR3: CASSQASGGEAFF
DNA: TGTGCCAGCAGCCAAGCGTCGGGGGGTGAAGCTTTCTTT

V: TRBV27
size: -
D: -
J: TRBJ2-1
CDR3: CASSISWDTRAFF
DNA: TGTGCCAGCAGTATCTCCTGGGACACGAGGGCGTTCTTC

V: TRBV24-1
size: few
D: -
J: TRBJ1-2
CDR3: CATSDSMRGTYGYTF
DNA: TGTGCCACCAGTGATTCGATGCGAGGGACCTATGGCTACACCTTC

V: TRBV5-1
size: many
D: -
J: TRBJ2-5
CDR3: CASSLNMNQETQYF
DNA: TGCGCCAGCAGCCTGAACATGAACCAAGAGACCCAGTACTTC

V: TRBV10-3
size: -
D: TRBD1
J: TRBJ1-2
CDR3: CAIRTDRGYGYTF
DNA: TGTGCCATCAGGACCGACAGGGGATATGGCTACACCTTC

V: TRBV4-1
size: -
D: -
J: TRBJ2-2
CDR3: CASSQDRLVTGELFF
DNA: TGCGCCAGCAGCCAAGATAGGCTTGTCACCGGGGAGCTGTTTTTT

V: TRBV20-1
size: -
D: -
J: TRBJ1-2
CDR3: CSVPTRSGYGYTF
DNA: TGCAGTGTACCCACAAGGTCGGGCTATGGCTACACCTTC

V: TRBV5-1
size: many
D: -
J: TRBJ2-1
CDR3: CASSYTGYNEQFF
DNA: TGCGCCAGCAGCTATACTGGTTACAATGAGCAGTTCTTC

V: TRBV11-2
size: many
D: TRBD2
J: TRBJ2-1
CDR3: CASSLNQWAGGRTYNEQFF
DNA: TGTGCCAGCAGCTTGAATCAGTGGGCTGGCGGGAGAACCTACAATGAGCAGTTCTTC

V: TRBV29-1
size: many
D: TRBD1
J: TRBJ1-5
CDR3: CSVETGWNQPQHF
DNA: TGCAGCGTTGAGACAGGGTGGAATCAGCCCCAGCATTTT

V: TRBV7-9
size: many
D: -
J: TRBJ2-1
CDR3: CASSPSERAREFF
DNA: TGTGCCAGCAGCCCCTCGGAGAGGGCGAGGGAGTTCTTC

V: TRBV7-8
size: -
D: -
J: TRBJ1-1
CDR3: CASSLDGPNTEAFF
DNA: TGTGCCAGCAGCTTAGACGGCCCGAACACTGAAGCTTTCTTT

V: TRBV3-1
size: few
D: -
J: TRBJ1-1
CDR3: CASSQKPGPEAFF
DNA: TGTGCCAGCAGCCAGAAACCGGGCCCTGAAGCTTTCTTT

V: TRBV20-1
size: few
D: TRBD1
J: TRBJ1-1
CDR3: CSARRTGGLLVNTEAFF
DNA: TGCAGTGCTAGAAGGACAGGGGGCCTCCTGGTGAACACTGAAGCTTTCTTT

V: TRBV6-2/TRBV6-3
size: few
D: TRBD1
J: TRBJ1-1
CDR3: CASSYLARGDAEAFF
DNA: TGTGCCAGCAGTTACCTGGCCAGGGGGGACGCTGAAGCTTTCTTT

V: TRBV7-2
size: many
D: -
J: TRBJ2-4
CDR3: CASSSTRDLLVKNIQYF
DNA: TGTGCCAGCAGCAGTACACGAGATCTTTTGGTCAAAAACATTCAGTACTTC

V: TRBV3-1
size: -
D: -
J: TRBJ2-5
CDR3: CASSRGSQETQYF
DNA: TGTGCCAGCAGCCGGGGCAGTCAAGAGACCCAGTACTTC

V: TRBV25-1
size: many
D: TRBD1
J: TRBJ1-5
CDR3: CASTQTGTADYSNQPQHF
DNA: TGTGCCAGCACTCAAACAGGGACAGCCGATTATAGCAATCAGCCCCAGCATTTT

V: TRBV9
size: many
D: -
J: TRBJ2-1
CDR3: CASSVLADSSYNEQFF
DNA: TGTGCCAGCAGCGTACTCGCGGATAGCTCCTACAATGAGCAGTTCTTC

V: TRBV9
size: many
D: -
J: TRBJ2-3
CDR3: CASSVDGTNAETQYF
DNA: TGTGCCAGCAGCGTAGACGGGACGAATGCTGAGACGCAGTATTTT

V: TRBV20-1
size: many
D: -
J: TRBJ1-4
CDR3: CSARTATNEKLFF
DNA: TGCAGTGCGCGGACTGCAACTAATGAAAAACTGTTTTTT

V: TRBV5-1
size: few
D: -
J: TRBJ1-3
CDR3: CASTGTTAGNTIYF
DNA: TGCGCCAGCACCGGGACAACGGCTGGAAACACCATATATTTT